The subject of this entry is one T cell receptor (beta chain). These data are taken from a study of blood T cells in healthy people across ages. Primers used in a second PCR of about 6 to 11 cycles were a sample-barcoded 5' primer and a J-beta primer mix. TCRdb passed the 5' RACE reads through MiXCR, listing each CDR3 protein once. Among about 1,500,000 distinct CDR3 sequences, over 25% were seen once, and the ten largest hold over 7%. Source material: blood. This TCR was sampled from a woman in her 30s in good health.

The CDR3 DNA reads TGCGCCAGCAGCTTGACCGGGACAGGGGGCGGTCAGCCCCAGCATTTT. Its protein is CASSLTGTGGGQPQHF. This chain connects TRBV5-1 to TRBJ1-5, with TRBD1 matching 12 bases. V was clipped by 1 base and J by 6 bases; unmatched bases: 5. This CDR3 region has 16 residues. Germline assignment: CDR1 SGHRS and CDR2 YFSETQ.